This T cell receptor (beta chain) emerged from a study of Siglec-9 on CD8 T cells in melanoma (dated by TCRdb to 2018 to 2020). The study in broad terms: The study examined the expression of Siglec-9 on CD8+ T cells and how Siglec-9 regulates T cells within the melanoma tumor microenvironment.

The CDR3 has 18 amino acids, counting the end cysteine and phenylalanine. The retained sequence is limited to the CDR3, 54 bases, with the frame set at the first base. The full study reports these points: According to the reported findings, Siglec-9 marked and regulated a subset of effector memory CD8+ T cells that seemed to build up inside melanoma tumors.

The method behind the library was the immunoSEQ multiplex PCR assay. TCRdb took over this immuneACCESS table, retaining in-frame rearrangements with V and J assigned. Such tables are incomplete; in checked studies, under half of the missing clones stem from an unresolved V gene, and the remainder is unexplained. This sample holds about 36,000 clones; around 81% were observed only once. Roughly 1.8% of the sample is in the top ten clones. As regards this clone: No antigen is known for it. No much larger clonotype is one base removed from it; base qualities were not supplied.

The rearrangement combines TRBV12-2 with TRBJ2-7; TRBD1, the table's D call, lacks a check against the DNA. TRBV12-2 is given as a pseudogene. The sequencing sample was made of Siglec-9- CD8+ T cells sorted from blood. This specimen's cell subset or site label, per the study, means: CD8 T cells lacking Siglec-9. The clonotype originates from a human donor in good health. The CDR3 region has the sequence CASRFRDRVRTGTYEQYF. DNA sequence: TGTGCAAGTCGCTTCCGGGACAGGGTAAGGACCGGAACCTACGAGCAGTACTTC.